Listed below are T cell receptor beta chains from one sample, sequenced in a study. TCRdb processed the RT-PCR reads anew with MiXCR; each CDR3 protein has one entry. Here the sample spans more than 600,000 distinct CDR3 sequences, approximately 15% being singletons. The sample comprised memory CD4+ T cells from blood. The receptors stem from a female donor in good health, serving as a healthy control. Each CDR3 is given with its conserved first and last residue. The D gene is left open where the match is weak. Clone size is shown for a subset of rows, as once, few, many or a class of expanded clone.

d_call,clone_size,v_call,j_call,cdr3_nt,cdr3_aa
TRBD2,many,TRBV7-6,TRBJ2-3,TGTGCCAGCAGCTTATCTCCTAGCGGGATGGCAGATACGCAGTATTTT,CASSLSPSGMADTQYF
NA,NA,TRBV20-1,TRBJ1-1,TGCAGTGCTAGTCGGGCTTGGGGGGCGGACACTAAAGCTTTCTTT,CSASRAWGADTKAFF
NA,NA,TRBV12-3/TRBV12-4,TRBJ1-2,TGTGCCAGCAGTCCTCTCCCGGGACGGTCTAACTATGGCTACACCTTC,CASSPLPGRSNYGYTF
TRBD2,few,TRBV20-1,TRBJ2-1,TGCAGTGCTAGAGATCCACTAGCGGGAGGATATGAGCAGTTCTTC,CSARDPLAGGYEQFF
NA,NA,TRBV5-4,TRBJ1-5,TGTGCCAGCAGCCGAGGACTTAGTAGTCAGCCCCAGCATTTT,CASSRGLSSQPQHF
NA,NA,TRBV2,TRBJ1-5,TGTGCCAGCAGTGAAGGAGGGTTTACTCAGCCCCAGCATTTT,CASSEGGFTQPQHF
NA,NA,TRBV7-2,TRBJ1-5,TGTGCCAGCAGCTTCTACCAAACACAGCCCCAGCATTTT,CASSFYQTQPQHF
NA,many,TRBV6-5,TRBJ1-2,TGTGCCAGCCGCCGGGCCCAGCTTGGCTACACCTTC,CASRRAQLGYTF
TRBD1,NA,TRBV6-2/TRBV6-3,TRBJ2-3,TGTGCCTCCACCATCAGGGGGCTTAGCACAGATACGCAGTATTTT,CASTIRGLSTDTQYF
NA,NA,TRBV6-6,TRBJ2-7,TGTGCCAGCCGTAGGGGGTCTGGGTCCTACGAGCAGTACTTC,CASRRGSGSYEQYF
NA,few,TRBV12-3/TRBV12-4,TRBJ1-4,TGTGCCAGCAGTCTCGAGATGGTTGAACTGTTTTTT,CASSLEMVELFF
NA,NA,TRBV12-3/TRBV12-4,TRBJ2-4,TGTGCCAGCAGTTTAGCAAGTCTAGATTTCCCGTACTTC,CASSLASLDFPYF
NA,few,TRBV5-1,TRBJ2-7,TGCGCCAGCAGCTTTCGGACAGCCTACGAGCAGTACTTC,CASSFRTAYEQYF